The 3 T cell receptor beta chains reported below all come from one sample, sequenced in a study of blood T cell repertoires in COVID-19 (dated by TCRdb to the early 2020s). To prepare the library, the immunoSEQ multiplex PCR assay was applied. What TCRdb holds here is the immuneACCESS table cut down to in-frame rearrangements. Part of the clones is not present; checked against another copy, under half of the missing clones reflect an unresolved V gene, and the others are unexplained. The table for this sample lists roughly 300,000 clones; around four fifths of them were counted only once. In total, the top ten clones hold roughly 1.1% of the sample. The sequenced sample was peripheral blood. Receptors originate from a woman between 50 and 59 years old with acute or convalescent COVID-19.

This clone has more than one count but fewer than ten. The chain uses TRBV6-1 and TRBJ2-1, with 13 bases matching TRBD2. The CDR3 has 16 amino acids. With V trimmed by 4 bases and J by 7 bases, 7 bases remained unmatched. The germline V gene encodes CDR1 MNHNS and CDR2 SASEGT. CDR3 in amino acids: CASSGRPGLAGNEQFF. CDR3 DNA: TGTGCCAGCAGTGGAAGGCCGGGACTAGCGGGGAATGAGCAGTTCTTC.

The chain carries TRBV12-5 and TRBJ1-5; 7 nucleotides match TRBD1. Losses at the gene ends were 7 bases for V and 5 bases for J; bases not matched to a gene: 11. Germline CDR1 and CDR2: LGHNT and FRNRAP. CDR3 length: 15 residues. CDR3 sequence reads: CASVISTGRDQPQHF. The CDR3 nucleotides read TGTGCTAGTGTCATATCGACAGGGCGTGATCAGCCCCAGCATTTT.

In this sample, this clone turned up a few times. The rearrangement links TRBV12-3 or TRBV12-4 to TRBJ1-2; D is perhaps TRBD1 (5 bases). Trimming removed 5 bases from V and 7 bases from J, with 14 bases in between. The CDR3 length is 13 residues. The CDR3 loop is CASSPFLGGGYTF. CDR3 bases: TGTGCCAGCAGTCCATTCTTGGGGGGTGGCTACACCTTC.